The present TCR beta chain was sequenced within a study of T-cell memory formation after mild COVID-19 (dated by TCRdb to the early 2020s). Looking at the study overall: Most TCR sequence clusters were specific to one of the two donors. In a couple of donors, T-cell clones that expanded and contracted after mild COVID-19 were tracked by sequencing TCRalpha and TCRbeta repertoires over time. Two young, previously healthy adult volunteers, one female and one male, were included in the cohort. Points the paper makes about the study in general: Only a couple of mild cases were covered in the study, and larger cohorts including severe cases with pre-infection samples were considered necessary. Contracting CD4+ clones appeared mostly in the CM and EM memory subsets, whereas CD8+ clones were enriched in EMRA. The second-wave clones that peaked on day 37 were not confirmed to be SARS-CoV-2 specific. Some responding clones were detected in pre-infection memory, suggesting pre-existing cross-reactive memory T cells joined the SARS-CoV-2 response. Clones that contracted from day 15 to 85 showed balanced CD4/CD8 phenotypes, whereas a second wave of clones that expanded from day 15 to 37 leaned towards CD4+.

Sequenced using an Illumina NovaSeq 6000. cDNA libraries for TCRalpha and TCRbeta were prepared by 5'RACE using constant-segment primers, with sample barcodes and unique molecular identifiers added. RNA was extracted from every sample with Trizol reagent. Amplification of the libraries took two PCR steps, and the second step added a second sample barcode plus Illumina TruSeq adapters. Sequencing of the libraries was done on an Illumina NovaSeq, producing 2 x 150 bp paired-end reads. As for how the authors treated the data: Reads were demultiplexed and collapsed into UMI-guided consensus sequences with migec v1.2.7. With mixcr v2.1.11, UMI consensuses were aligned to TRA and TRB V and J templates and assembled into clonotypes. Expanded or contracted clonotypes were those called significant by both edgeR and NoisET, with noise models trained on biological replicates. For edgeR calls, a false discovery rate-adjusted p below 0.01 and a log2 fold-change threshold of 1 were applied. As an exploratory analysis of dynamics, max-normalized trajectories of the 1000 most abundant clonotypes were examined with PCA combined with hierarchical clustering. Separately sequenced CD4+ and CD8+ repertoires were used to assign a CD4 or CD8 phenotype to each responding clone. TCRdb reran the public reads through fastp at Q25 and MiXCR, keeping productive beta chains. One record per CDR3 amino acid sequence lists the most common genes and DNA. The V and J calls reflect TCRdb's pipeline rather than the authors' work. Here the sample has around 300,000 distinct CDR3 sequences; 13% to 15% occur a single time. Roughly 21% of the sample lies in the top ten.

This clonotype was seen a few times. This clone's antigen is unknown. The input lacks base qualities; no much larger clone sits a single base away. Ficoll-Paque density gradient centrifugation was used to isolate PBMCs. The TCR sequence derives from a man aged 18 to 30 who had mild COVID-19 (a few samples of this study predate the infection). The sample titles of this study are shuffled in the database, so cell type and time point are left out; the donor was told from shared clones. What was sequenced was PBMCs or a T cell subset sorted from them (not recorded which).

Here is the DNA: TGTGCCAGCAGTGGGACAGGGACAGATACGCAGTATTTT. This encodes CASSGTGTDTQYF. Recombination joined TRBV6-1 with TRBJ2-3, and TRBD1 aligns with 8 junction nucleotides. The CDR3 runs 13 amino acids, cysteine and phenylalanine included. The retained sequence is limited to the CDR3, 39 bases, with the frame set at the first base. The germline V gene sets CDR1 to MNHNS and CDR2 to SASEGT. After removal of 4 bases from V and 3 bases from J, the junction retains 0 bases not matched to a gene.